A selection of T cell receptor beta chains follows, all from one sample in a study of cytomegalovirus exposure and HLA in healthy donors. Method: immunoSEQ multiplex PCR; TCRdb's copy keeps in-frame clones and lacks some. The table shows more than 75,000 clones, with about 70% occurring only once. The sample consisted of PBMCs. These receptors originate from a woman in her forties or fifties in good health and CMV-seropositive. CDR3s include the opening cysteine and the closing phenylalanine or tryptophan. A D gene is named only where the DNA matches it firmly. Where a row states a size, it is once, few, many or the class of an expanded clone; other rows omit it.

>TRBJ2-1|TRBV25-1|NA|TRBD2
CASSARTSGKYNEQFF
TGTGCCAGCAGTGCCCGGACTAGCGGGAAATACAATGAGCAGTTCTTC
>TRBJ1-1|TRBV27|once|TRBD1
CASSSTGLAFF
TGTGCCAGCAGTTCGACAGGGTTAGCTTTCTTT
>TRBJ2-1|TRBV27|NA|TRBD1
CASKGDRGRSYEQFF
TGTGCCAGCAAAGGGGACAGGGGGCGATCCTATGAGCAGTTCTTC
>TRBJ2-7|TRBV7-8|NA|TRBD2
CASSPSGGKSSYEQYF
TGTGCCAGCAGCCCTAGCGGGGGCAAAAGCTCCTACGAGCAGTACTTC
>TRBJ2-7|TRBV2|NA|TRBD2
CASGGVPYEQYF
TGTGCCAGCGGGGGGGTACCCTACGAGCAGTACTTC
>TRBJ1-2|TRBV30|NA|TRBD1
CAWSDDRGNYGYTF
TGTGCCTGGAGTGACGACAGGGGCAACTATGGCTACACCTTC
>TRBJ1-5|TRBV6-1|NA|NA
CASSEADTQTAPQHF
TGTGCCAGCAGTGAAGCGGACACACAAACGGCGCCCCAGCATTTT
>TRBJ1-5|TRBV6-1|NA|NA
CASSTQGFGNQPQHF
TGTGCCAGCAGTACACAGGGTTTCGGCAATCAGCCCCAGCATTTT
>TRBJ2-1|TRBV7-9|NA|NA
CASSLGAGRLNEQFF
TGTGCCAGCAGCTTAGGGGCAGGGAGGTTGAATGAGCAGTTCTTC
>TRBJ2-7|TRBV28|NA|NA
CASSFLSYEQYF
TGTGCCAGCAGTTTTCTCTCCTACGAGCAGTACTTC
>TRBJ2-5|TRBV28|NA|TRBD1
CASSMRQGVGETQYF
TGTGCCAGCAGTATGAGACAGGGGGTGGGAGAGACCCAGTACTTC
>TRBJ2-1|TRBV25-1|NA|NA
CASSGQIFYNEQFF
TGTGCCAGCAGTGGACAGATCTTCTACAATGAGCAGTTCTTC
>TRBJ2-1|TRBV19|NA|NA
CASSLTGTRSSSYNEQFF
TGTGCCAGTAGTCTGACAGGCACGCGAAGTAGCTCCTACAATGAGCAGTTCTTC
>TRBJ2-7|TRBV9|NA|TRBD2
CASSVGSSGSYEQYF
TGTGCCAGCAGCGTAGGGTCTAGCGGCTCCTACGAGCAGTACTTC
>TRBJ2-2|TRBV5-4|NA|NA
CASSLGRQFTGELFF
TGTGCCAGCAGCTTAGGTCGACAGTTCACCGGGGAGCTGTTTTTT
>TRBJ2-1|TRBV7-9|NA|TRBD1
CASSLWDRGDEQFF
TGTGCCAGCAGCTTATGGGACAGGGGTGATGAGCAGTTCTTC
>TRBJ2-2|TRBV5-1|once|NA
CASSWVAETTGELFF
TGCGCCAGCAGCTGGGTGGCAGAGACTACCGGGGAGCTGTTTTTT
>TRBJ2-1|TRBV11-3|NA|TRBD2
CASSERLAGGPIEQFF
TGTGCCAGCAGCGAGCGTCTAGCGGGAGGGCCGATTGAGCAGTTCTTC
>TRBJ1-5|TRBV21-1|NA|NA
CASSKKGGRVVQEPQHF
TGTGCCAGCAGCAAAAAGGGAGGGAGGGTGGTCCAGGAGCCCCAGCATTTT
>TRBJ2-2|TRBV27|few|TRBD2
CASSTLPGLGTGELFF
TGTGCCAGCAGTACGCTCCCGGGACTAGGCACCGGGGAGCTGTTTTTT
>TRBJ2-1|TRBV5-6|NA|TRBD1
CASSLTPGQGRGEQFF
TGTGCCAGCAGCTTGACCCCGGGACAGGGTCGAGGTGAGCAGTTCTTC
>TRBJ2-1|TRBV27|NA|TRBD2
CASSPGLAGVNEQFF
TGTGCCAGCAGTCCGGGACTAGCGGGAGTCAATGAGCAGTTCTTC
>TRBJ1-2|TRBV28|once|NA
CASSLTEGYTF
TGTGCCAGCAGTTTAACCGAGGGCTACACCTTC
>TRBJ1-5|TRBV7-9|NA|TRBD1
CASSRGTGNQPQHF
TGTGCCAGCAGCCGCGGGACAGGTAATCAGCCCCAGCATTTT
>TRBJ2-1|TRBV29-1|NA|TRBD2
CSVESWLAGLYSYNEQFF
TGCAGCGTTGAGTCGTGGCTAGCGGGACTATACTCCTACAATGAGCAGTTCTTC
>TRBJ2-7|TRBV27|few|NA
CASIGQSSYEQYF
TGTGCCAGCATCGGACAGTCCTCCTACGAGCAGTACTTC
>TRBJ2-7|TRBV6-5|NA|TRBD1
CASSGITGEQRALYF
TGTGCCAGCAGTGGGATTACAGGGGAGCAAAGAGCTTTGTACTTC
>TRBJ1-4|TRBV30|NA|NA
CAWSVQGGFNEKLFF
TGTGCCTGGAGTGTACAAGGGGGTTTTAATGAAAAACTGTTTTTT
>TRBJ2-3|TRBV10-1|NA|NA
CASSTSRPTDTQYF
TGCGCCAGCAGCACTAGCCGTCCCACAGATACGCAGTATTTT
>TRBJ1-4|TRBV30|once|NA
CAWSVGIGDEKLFF
TGTGCCTGGAGTGTCGGCATCGGGGATGAAAAACTGTTTTTT
>TRBJ2-5|TRBV5-6|NA|NA
CASSRGTDGTQYF
TGTGCCAGCAGCCGGGGGACAGACGGGACCCAGTACTTC
>TRBJ1-5|TRBV7-9|NA|NA
CASSRGGMNQPQHF
TGTGCCAGCAGCCGCGGGGGGATGAATCAGCCCCAGCATTTT
>TRBJ2-3|TRBV14|few|NA
CASSQDIAGITDTQYF
TGTGCCAGCAGCCAAGATATTGCAGGGATCACAGATACGCAGTATTTT
>TRBJ2-1|TRBV7-8|once|TRBD2
CASSFLPLAGERNEQFF
TGTGCCAGCAGCTTTCTCCCTCTAGCGGGAGAAAGGAATGAGCAGTTCTTC
>TRBJ2-7|TRBV4-1|NA|TRBD2
CASKQLAGEGEQYF
TGCGCCAGCAAACAACTAGCGGGAGAGGGCGAGCAGTACTTC
>TRBJ1-2|TRBV9|NA|NA
CASSLTGGGASDGYTF
TGTGCCAGCAGCCTAACTGGGGGAGGGGCCTCGGATGGCTACACCTTC
>TRBJ2-7|TRBV5-8|NA|TRBD1
CASSLGGQGGYEQYF
TGTGCCAGCAGCTTGGGCGGACAGGGAGGCTACGAGCAGTACTTC
>TRBJ2-2|TRBV2|NA|TRBD2
CASRKAGTNTGELFF
TGTGCCAGCAGAAAAGCGGGGACGAACACCGGGGAGCTGTTTTTT
>TRBJ2-3|TRBV19|NA|TRBD1
CASRETGGNTDTQYF
TGTGCCAGTAGGGAGACAGGGGGTAACACAGATACGCAGTATTTT
>TRBJ2-1|TRBV9|medium-sized|NA
CASSGEGDREQFF
TGTGCCAGCAGCGGAGAGGGTGATAGGGAGCAGTTCTTC
>TRBJ2-1|TRBV29-1|NA|TRBD2
CSVTSGTDEQFF
TGCAGCGTGACTAGCGGGACCGATGAGCAGTTCTTC
>TRBJ1-4|TRBV19|NA|TRBD1
CASSILSPLQGKMEKLFF
TGTGCCAGTAGTATATTATCCCCCTTACAGGGGAAGATGGAAAAACTGTTTTTT
>TRBJ1-4|TRBV19|NA|NA
CASNSTVKSPGKKLFF
TGTGCCAGTAATAGTACGGTAAAGTCTCCGGGGAAAAAACTGTTTTTT
>TRBJ2-1|TRBV10-3|few|NA
CAIKTASGHNEQFF
TGTGCCATCAAAACAGCGAGCGGGCACAATGAGCAGTTCTTC
>TRBJ2-7|TRBV28|NA|TRBD1
CASSDLGQGEYEQYF
TGTGCCAGCAGCGACCTCGGACAGGGAGAGTACGAGCAGTACTTC
>TRBJ2-7|TRBV6-1|NA|TRBD2
CASSEPYRRPSGRAGEQYF
TGTGCCAGCAGTGAACCGTACAGGCGGCCTAGCGGGAGGGCCGGCGAGCAGTACTTC
>TRBJ1-1|TRBV5-1|NA|NA
CASSLESGVNTEAFF
TGCGCCAGCAGCTTAGAGTCAGGGGTAAACACTGAAGCTTTCTTT
>TRBJ1-2|TRBV7-9|once|NA
CASSLPAAARSSNYGYTF
TGTGCCAGCAGCCTACCTGCGGCAGCGCGCTCCTCAAACTATGGCTACACCTTC
>TRBJ2-3|TRBV9|NA|TRBD2
CASSVGGSGTDTQYF
TGTGCCAGCAGCGTAGGCGGGAGTGGAACAGATACGCAGTATTTT
>TRBJ1-2|TRBV2|few|TRBD1
CASGREGAGSYGYTF
TGTGCCAGCGGGCGAGAGGGGGCTGGGAGCTATGGCTACACCTTC
>TRBJ2-7|TRBV19|NA|TRBD1
CASSDRDRVGYEQYF
TGTGCCAGTAGTGACCGGGACAGGGTTGGTTACGAGCAGTACTTC
>TRBJ2-2|TRBV29-1|NA|TRBD1
CSVIRGTSGPGELFF
TGCAGCGTCATCAGGGGGACGTCCGGGCCGGGGGAGCTGTTTTTT
>TRBJ2-5|TRBV28|NA|TRBD2
CASSPWDVRGKETQYF
TGTGCCAGCAGCCCCTGGGATGTGCGGGGGAAAGAGACCCAGTACTTC
>TRBJ1-1|TRBV15|NA|NA
CATSRGGHPETFF
TGTGCCACCAGCAGAGGAGGACACCCGGAGACTTTCTTT
>TRBJ1-2|TRBV4-1|once|TRBD1
CASTLSTTGSYGYTF
TGCGCCAGCACCCTATCCACGACAGGGAGCTATGGCTACACCTTC
>TRBJ1-1|TRBV5-4|NA|NA
CASSFLGRNTEAFF
TGTGCCAGCAGCTTTTTGGGCCGGAACACTGAAGCTTTCTTT
>TRBJ1-4|TRBV27|NA|NA
CASSFTGSYEKLFF
TGTGCCAGCAGTTTCACAGGGAGTTATGAAAAACTGTTTTTT
>TRBJ2-1|TRBV6-4|NA|NA
CASSDSLAGVGFVQFF
TGTGCCAGCAGTGACTCACTAGCCGGTGTGGGGTTCGTGCAGTTCTTC